Detailed here is one T cell receptor (beta chain). The sample is drawn from a study of blood T cell repertoires in COVID-19. As for the study in general: T cells, B-cell-depleted T cells, or PBMCs supplied cDNA or gDNA.

The CDR3 covers 15 residues. Trimming removed 0 bases at V and 0 bases at J, with 7 bases between. Germline values: CDR1 SGHRS, CDR2 YFSETQ. Original data processing: Reference gene primers were amplified, and this amplification served to estimate nucleated cell counts. TCRdb keeps only in-frame clones here, not all; method: immunoSEQ multiplex PCR. D and trimming come from the DNA, and the V and J calls and clone size come from that table. The sample gives about 110,000 clones, about two thirds of which show up once; less than 2% is in the top ten. The sample comprised peripheral blood. The J gene is TRBJ1-3, the V gene TRBV5-1; D gene unclear. This TCR came from a woman aged 40 to 55 with acute or convalescent COVID-19. The CDR3 reads CASSLGDNSGNTIYF. The DNA for the CDR3 is TGCGCCAGCAGCTTGGGTGACAACTCTGGAAACACCATATATTTT.